This T cell receptor beta chain comes out of a study of T cell responses to AZD1222 COVID-19 vaccine. Germline V lookup: CDR1 SNHLY, CDR2 FYNNEI. The CDR3 extends over 15 amino acids. Trimming at V came to 8 bases and at J to 1 base, leaving 2 bases not matched to a gene. Here immunoSEQ multiplex PCR was the method, and the copy in TCRdb shows in-frame clones only, minus some. The table shows roughly 75,000 clones, with about 83% occurring only once. The sample consisted of peripheral blood, taken on day 0 of AZD1222 vaccination. The chain joins TRBV2 to TRBJ2-3; TRBD2 aligns across 14 bases. The clonotype originates from an adult in good health. DNA of the CDR3: TGTGCCAGCGGGGGACTAGCGGGGGGCACAGATACGCAGTATTTT. Translated: CASGGLAGGTDTQYF.